The clone carrying this TCR beta chain was observed at least ten times. Its target is unknown. The junction had 7 bases not matched to a gene; V was cut back by 5 bases and J by 3 bases. Germline CDR1 MNHEY, CDR2 SVGEGT. The CDR3 covers 14 residues. The data derive from a study of response to subunit inactivated influenza vaccine. Study results and limitations: T cells newly recruited by each seasonal influenza vaccination are few, the authors suggested.

MiXCR, run by TCRdb on the RT-PCR reads, gives a single entry per CDR3 protein. In the table there are around 790,000 distinct CDR3 sequences, about 20% of which are singletons. The TCR originated in a man aged 50-60 years who received an inactivated influenza vaccine. The specimen was PBMCs from blood, collected more than 4 days after vaccination. J is TRBJ2-7 and V is TRBV6-2 or TRBV6-3, with 7 bases lining up with TRBD1. In DNA form, the CDR3 reads TGTGCCAGCAGTGTGGGACAGTTACTCTACGAGCAGTACTTC. Encoded protein: CASSVGQLLYEQYF.